This record covers a single T cell receptor (beta chain). Its target is unknown. These data are taken from a study of T cells in narcolepsy. At the level of the study: Donors had narcolepsy type 1 or type 2, or were healthy controls.

Study-level results: In some patient and control memory CD4+ samples, autoreactive clones were absent. Comparing one patient's CSF and blood CD4+ clonotypes highlighted HCRT- and TRIB2-specific autoreactive clonotypes. Autoreactive clonotypes reportedly recurred in blood of same and different patients, not controls.

Trimming shortened V by 4 bases and J by 0 bases, and 22 bases separated the two germline ends. The CDR3 is 19 amino acids. Per germline, CDR1 MNHEY and CDR2 SMNVEV (reference sequence). The repertoire was sequenced with immunoSEQ multiplex PCR; TCRdb's copy has only in-frame clones and lacks some. The table lists 30,000 to 35,000 clones, around four fifths of them singletons. The chain combines TRBV27 with TRBJ1-3; D is possibly TRBD1 (5 bases). The clonotype was recovered from a human donor with narcolepsy. Material: CD45RA- memory CD4+ T cells from PBMCs. CDR3 nucleotide sequence: TGTGCCAGCAGTTCCCTCGGGGCAATGAAACCGGACTCTGGAAACACCATATATTTT. Amino acid sequence: CASSSLGAMKPDSGNTIYF.